The 7 T cell receptor beta chains below were found in one sample sequenced in a study of shared clonotypes between healthy human individuals. Terminally differentiated effector memory CD45RA+ cells were excluded from the naive CD8 cells, which were CD45RO-negative and positively selected for CCR7. Sequencing was performed with immunoSEQ multiplex PCR; in TCRdb, only in-frame clones are kept and a portion is missing. The sample consists of hundreds of thousands of clones, 95% to 98% of them appearing once. Source material: naive CD8+ T cells sorted from blood. The source is a man aged 30 to 45 in good health.

The chain has TRBV6-6 and TRBJ2-1; 8 bases align to TRBD1. This CDR3 is 14 amino acids long. J gave up 8 bases and V 5 bases, and 8 bases lay outside the gene matches. Germline CDR1 is MNHNY and CDR2 is SVGAGI (reference sequence). CDR3 DNA sequence: TGTGCCAGCAGTAGACGGACAGGGTGGCATGAGCAGTTCTTC. Amino acid sequence: CASSRRTGWHEQFF.

In its sample, this clone was seen once. The rearrangement joins TRBV29-1 to TRBJ2-1; TRBD1 matches at 7 bases. The CDR3 is made up of 14 amino acids. From germline, CDR1 is SQVTM and CDR2 ANQGSEA. Trimming at V came to 0 bases and at J to 5 bases, leaving 4 bases not matched to a gene. CDR3 residues: CSVEDRGKHNEQFF. CDR3 in DNA: TGCAGCGTTGAAGACAGGGGGAAACACAATGAGCAGTTCTTC.

V usage is TRBV4-1 and J usage is TRBJ2-5, with D unresolved. Germline CDR1 reads MGHRA; CDR2 reads YSYEKL. V was pared by 4 bases and J by 5 bases, with 14 bases between. The CDR3 loop spans 14 amino acids. In DNA form, the CDR3 reads TGCGCCAGCAGCCCCGTCAGAGGTTGGGAGACCCAGTACTTC. It codes for CASSPVRGWETQYF.

The chain has TRBV21-1 and TRBJ1-1. TRBV21-1 constitutes a pseudogene. This CDR3 is built from 17 residues. The CDR3 sequence: CASSKVVPERMNTEAFF. Written as DNA, the CDR3 is TGTGCCAGCAGCAAAGTCGTCCCAGAGAGAATGAACACTGAAGCTTTCTTT.

The count of this clone is one. The CDR3 DNA sequence: TGTGCCAGCACCATCGGACAGGGCCTCCTCCTCTCTGGAAACACCATATATTTT. Encoded protein: CASTIGQGLLLSGNTIYF. V and J are TRBV7-9 and TRBJ1-3, with 8 bases aligning to TRBD1. This CDR3 contains 18 residues. Looked up from germline, CDR1 is SEHNR and CDR2 is FQNEAQ (reference sequence). V was pared by 7 bases and J by 0 bases, with 14 bases of the junction left unmatched.

The V gene is TRBV7-9, the J gene TRBJ2-1, with D perhaps TRBD2 (6 bases). The CDR3 runs to 13 residues. Deletions cut 5 bases from V and 6 bases from J, with 11 bases between. CDR1 is SEHNR, CDR2 FQNEAQ, per germline (reference sequence). This CDR3 reads CASSDYSGNEQFF. The CDR3 bases are TGTGCCAGCAGCGATTATAGCGGCAATGAGCAGTTCTTC.

The chain has TRBV7-9 and TRBJ2-2; D unresolved. The V gene's germline CDR1 is SEHNR and CDR2 FQNEAQ (reference sequence). Trimming removed 4 bases from V and 2 bases from J, with 14 bases in between. This CDR3 is 16 amino acids long. CDR3 coding DNA: TGTGCCAGCAGCTCAATTCTTGGCAGAAACACCGGGGAGCTGTTTTTT. Translated, it gives CASSSILGRNTGELFF. Supplemented by reference TRBV7-9 and TRBJ2-2, the full variable domain reads DTGVSQNPRHKITKRGQNVTFRCDPISEHNRLYWYRQTLGQGPEFLTYFQNEAQLEKSRLLSDRFSAERPKGSFSTLEIQRTEQGDSAMYLCASSSILGRNTGELFFGEGSRLTVL.